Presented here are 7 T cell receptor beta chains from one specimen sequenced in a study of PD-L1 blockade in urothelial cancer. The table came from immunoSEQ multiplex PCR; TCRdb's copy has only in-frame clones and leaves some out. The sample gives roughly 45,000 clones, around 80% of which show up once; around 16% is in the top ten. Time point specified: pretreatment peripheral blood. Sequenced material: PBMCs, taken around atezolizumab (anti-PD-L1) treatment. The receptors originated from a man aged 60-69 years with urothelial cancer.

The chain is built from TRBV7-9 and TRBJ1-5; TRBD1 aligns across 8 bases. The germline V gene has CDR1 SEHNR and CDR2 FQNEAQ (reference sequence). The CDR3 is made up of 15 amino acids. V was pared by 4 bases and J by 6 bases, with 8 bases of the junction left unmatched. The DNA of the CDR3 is TGTGCCAGCAGCTCGGACAGGGAGGTGTCTCAGCCCCAGCATTTT. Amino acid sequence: CASSSDREVSQPQHF.

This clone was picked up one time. CDR3 bases: TGTGCCAGCTGCCGGGACAGGGTATGGGAGACCCAGTACTTC. This encodes CASCRDRVWETQYF. J is TRBJ2-5 and V is TRBV2; 9 nucleotides agree with TRBD1. With V trimmed by 8 bases and J by 5 bases, 9 bases remained unmatched. The V gene's germline CDR1 is SNHLY and CDR2 FYNNEI. The CDR3 consists of 14 residues.

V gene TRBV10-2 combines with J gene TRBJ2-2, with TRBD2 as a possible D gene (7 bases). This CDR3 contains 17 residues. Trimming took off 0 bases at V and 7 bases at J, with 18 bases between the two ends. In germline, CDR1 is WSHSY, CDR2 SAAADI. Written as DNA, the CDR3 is TGCGCCAGCAGTGAGTCGGCGAAGGGGGGGACGAACGGGGAGCTGTTTTTT. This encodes CASSESAKGGTNGELFF.

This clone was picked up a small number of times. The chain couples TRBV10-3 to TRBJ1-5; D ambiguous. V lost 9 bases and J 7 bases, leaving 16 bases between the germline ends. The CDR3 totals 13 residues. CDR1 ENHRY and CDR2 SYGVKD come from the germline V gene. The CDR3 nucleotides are TGTGCCATTCGGGGTTCAGGTGACCAGCCCCAGCATTTT. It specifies CAIRGSGDQPQHF.

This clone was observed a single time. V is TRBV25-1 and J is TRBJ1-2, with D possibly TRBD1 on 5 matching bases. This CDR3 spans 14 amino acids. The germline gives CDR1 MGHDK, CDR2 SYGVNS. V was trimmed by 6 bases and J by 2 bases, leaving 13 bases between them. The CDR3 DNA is TGTGCCAGCAGGATGGAGGGGCGGAACTATGGCTACACCTTC. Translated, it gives CASRMEGRNYGYTF.

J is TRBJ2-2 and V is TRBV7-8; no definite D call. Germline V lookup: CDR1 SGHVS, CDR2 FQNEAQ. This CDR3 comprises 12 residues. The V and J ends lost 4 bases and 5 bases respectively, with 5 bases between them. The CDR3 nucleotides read TGTGCCAGCAGCTCTCAGACCGGGGAGCTGTTTTTT. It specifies CASSSQTGELFF.

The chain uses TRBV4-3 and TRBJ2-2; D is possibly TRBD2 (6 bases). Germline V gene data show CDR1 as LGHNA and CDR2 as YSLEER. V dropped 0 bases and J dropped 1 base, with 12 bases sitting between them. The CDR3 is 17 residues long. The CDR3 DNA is TGCGCCAGCAGCCAAGATTTACGGGAGTGGAACACCGGGGAGCTGTTTTTT. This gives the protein CASSQDLREWNTGELFF.